The rows below give T cell receptor beta chains drawn from one sample of a study of blood T cell repertoires in COVID-19. Method: immunoSEQ multiplex PCR; TCRdb's copy keeps in-frame clones and lacks some. Of about 430,000 clones in the sample, around 90% were seen once. What was sequenced was peripheral blood. Source of these receptors: a young man with COVID-19, enrolled during active disease. CDR3s include the opening cysteine and the closing phenylalanine or tryptophan. D genes are given only for firm matches. Only some rows state a clone size, as once, few, many or a class for expanded clones.

d_call	v_call	clone_size	j_call	cdr3_aa	cdr3_nt
TRBD1	TRBV7-2	NA	TRBJ1-4	CASSTDRGLGEKLFF	TGTGCCAGCAGCACCGACAGGGGGCTTGGTGAAAAACTGTTTTTT
TRBD2	TRBV2	NA	TRBJ2-1	CASSGLAGPGLKFF	TGTGCCAGCAGTGGACTAGCGGGACCGGGGTTAAAGTTCTTC
TRBD1	TRBV3-1/TRBV3-2	NA	TRBJ2-7	CASSQRSTGGGEQYF	TGTGCCAGCAGCCAACGGTCGACAGGGGGCGGAGAGCAGTACTTC
TRBD2	TRBV19	once	TRBJ2-5	CASSIWVAGQETQYF	TGTGCCAGTAGTATATGGGTAGCGGGACAAGAGACCCAGTACTTC
NA	TRBV27	NA	TRBJ1-6	CASSIPRPSSPLHF	TGTGCCAGCAGTATCCCCAGGCCAAGTTCACCCCTCCACTTT
TRBD2	TRBV14	NA	TRBJ2-3	CASSLGLAGVPTTDTQYF	TGTGCCAGCAGCCTCGGACTAGCGGGCGTCCCGACCACAGATACGCAGTATTTT
TRBD2	TRBV7-7	NA	TRBJ2-2	CASSPPGTRAGELFF	TGTGCCAGCAGCCCGCCCGGGACTAGGGCCGGGGAGCTGTTTTTT
TRBD2	TRBV9	NA	TRBJ2-2	CASSTMTSGRTGELFF	TGTGCCAGCAGCACCATGACTAGCGGGAGGACCGGGGAGCTGTTTTTT
TRBD2	TRBV6-5	once	TRBJ2-3	CASSYRPSGATDTQYF	TGTGCCAGCAGTTATCGGCCTAGCGGGGCCACAGATACGCAGTATTTT
NA	TRBV11-2	NA	TRBJ2-1	CASSITTPSYNEQFF	TGTGCCAGCAGCATTACTACTCCCTCCTACAATGAGCAGTTCTTC
TRBD2	TRBV27	once	TRBJ2-1	CASSLSGLVHEQFF	TGTGCCAGCAGTTTATCGGGACTAGTGCATGAGCAGTTCTTC
TRBD2	TRBV3-1/TRBV3-2	NA	TRBJ2-7	CASSPSISGTYEQYF	TGTGCCAGCAGCCCCTCGATCAGCGGGACCTACGAGCAGTACTTC
NA	TRBV29-1	once	TRBJ2-3	CSVERGRRDTQYF	TGCAGCGTTGAACGGGGGAGACGAGATACGCAGTATTTT
TRBD2	TRBV5-4	NA	TRBJ2-5	CASRAGVEETQYF	TGTGCCAGCAGAGCGGGGGTTGAAGAGACCCAGTACTTC
TRBD1	TRBV5-1	NA	TRBJ2-7	CASSYSGTGGEQYF	TGCGCCAGCAGCTATTCCGGGACAGGGGGCGAGCAGTACTTC
NA	TRBV5-8	NA	TRBJ1-2	CASSTDNYGYTF	TGTGCCAGCAGCACAGATAACTATGGCTACACCTTC
NA	TRBV7-3	NA	TRBJ2-3	CASSSVAADTQYF	TGTGCCAGCAGCTCGGTAGCAGCAGATACGCAGTATTTT
TRBD2	TRBV13	NA	TRBJ2-1	CASSFKTSGSVRNEQFF	TGTGCCAGCAGCTTTAAGACGAGCGGGAGTGTTAGGAATGAGCAGTTCTTC
TRBD2	TRBV27	NA	TRBJ2-2	CASIPGGTSGRTGELFF	TGTGCCAGCATCCCGGGCGGTACTAGCGGGAGGACCGGGGAGCTGTTTTTT
TRBD2	TRBV24-1	NA	TRBJ2-1	CATTPGGGSEQFF	TGTGCCACCACCCCGGGGGGGGGAAGTGAGCAGTTCTTC
TRBD1	TRBV6-5	NA	TRBJ1-1	CASRIGTGPNTEAFF	TGTGCCAGCAGGATAGGGACAGGGCCTAACACTGAAGCTTTCTTT
NA	TRBV4-1	NA	TRBJ2-1	CASSQVTSQYGYEQFF	TGCGCCAGCAGCCAGGTTACTAGCCAGTATGGCTATGAGCAGTTCTTC
NA	TRBV5-1	NA	TRBJ2-7	CASSPGLSRSSYEQYF	TGCGCCAGCAGCCCCGGACTGTCTCGAAGCTCCTACGAGCAGTACTTC
TRBD1	TRBV6-7	NA	TRBJ2-7	CAVSRDRGPYEQYF	TGTGCCGTCTCCCGGGACAGGGGTCCCTACGAGCAGTACTTC
NA	TRBV7-8	NA	TRBJ1-5	CASSLGFGVGQPQHF	TGTGCCAGCAGCTTAGGTTTCGGGGTAGGCCAGCCCCAGCATTTT
TRBD1	TRBV12-5	NA	TRBJ2-7	CASGFVSGQGRYEQYF	TGTGCTAGTGGTTTCGTCTCTGGACAGGGGAGATACGAGCAGTACTTC
NA	TRBV19	NA	TRBJ2-1	CASSIVSGTPSSYNEQFF	TGTGCCAGTAGTATAGTATCTGGGACACCAAGTTCCTACAATGAGCAGTTCTTC
TRBD1	TRBV7-2	NA	TRBJ1-6	CASSSDRGSPLHF	TGTGCCAGCAGCTCGGACAGGGGTTCACCCCTCCACTTT
TRBD1	TRBV2	NA	TRBJ2-1	CASRGTDTYNEQFF	TGTGCCAGCAGAGGGACAGACACCTACAATGAGCAGTTCTTC
TRBD2	TRBV18	NA	TRBJ2-3	CASSPITSGELDTQYF	TGTGCCAGCTCACCAATCACTAGCGGGGAATTAGATACGCAGTATTTT
NA	TRBV19	NA	TRBJ2-3	CASSSTSPTDTQYF	TGTGCCAGTAGTAGCACGAGCCCGACAGATACGCAGTATTTT
NA	TRBV30	NA	TRBJ1-4	CASSGGQATNEKLFF	TGTGCCTCCTCCGGGGGGCAGGCAACTAATGAAAAACTGTTTTTT
NA	TRBV6-2/TRBV6-3	NA	TRBJ1-5	CASSYEETANQPQHF	TGTGCCAGCAGTTACGAGGAGACAGCGAATCAGCCCCAGCATTTT